This T cell receptor beta chain originates from a study of blood T cell repertoires in COVID-19. Study-level information: PBMCs, B-cell-depleted T cells, or T cells provided the cDNA or gDNA that made up the material.

Participant reports of clinical history set cohort assignment. Resolution of symptoms, clearance, or two negative PCRs was present in recovered Cohort 3 donors. Germline values: CDR1 SGHRS, CDR2 YFSETQ. This CDR3 region has 15 residues. Trimming cost V 3 bases and J 4 bases, with 16 bases left between them. Authors' data handling: Nucleated cell number was recorded as an estimate derived from reference gene primer amplification. Repertoires were generated with immunoSEQ multiplex PCR, while TCRdb's copy carries only in-frame clones and drops some. V and J calls and clone size come straight from that table; D and trimming were deduced from the DNA. Altogether 250,000 to 300,000 clones are present, 88% being singletons, with the ten largest covering around 0.92%.

V gene TRBV5-1 combines with J gene TRBJ1-2; possible D gene TRBD1, 5 bases. This TCR was recovered from a woman in her 30s who had recovered from COVID-19. Sequencing was done on a sample of PBMCs or T cells enriched from blood (not recorded which). The CDR3 coding sequence is TGCGCCAGCAGCTCGAGACCACAGGCGACCTATGGCTACACCTTC. Its translation: CASSSRPQATYGYTF. Using reference TRBV5-1 and TRBJ1-2 for the parts outside the CDR3, the full variable domain is KAGVTQTPRYLIKTRGQQVTLSCSPISGHRSVSWYQQTPGQGLQFLFEYFSETQRNKGNFPGRFSGRQFSNSRSEMNVSTLELGDSALYLCASSSRPQATYGYTFGSGTRLTVV.